The following is a T cell receptor beta chain sequence with its context. This clonotype was detected ten times or more. Its antigen remains undetermined. Per-nucleotide qualities are absent, and no much larger clonotype sits a single base away. This was a case-control study nested in a cohort of healthcare workers in London, UK, who had nasopharyngeal swab PCR tests and blood samples taken every week. Between 23 and 31 March 2020, the week of the UK lockdown, healthcare workers were enrolled and then followed up weekly for as long as 16 weeks. Library generation was performed with 5' RACE. TCRdb names NextSeq 500 as the instrument used. In the TCR library protocol, unique molecular identifiers were attached to individual cDNA molecules to correct for PCR bias and sequencing error. TCR alpha and beta chains were both sequenced, and the abundances of alpha and beta sequences in each sample were closely correlated with each other. Per the original workflow: Decombinator V4 was used to annotate TCR sequences for V gene, J gene and CDR3. Expanded TCRs were defined as changing significantly between any two time points under a Poisson model with p below 0.0001. Abundances of TCRs were expressed as counts per million after normalisation to the total number of TCRs sequenced in each sample. TRAV1-2 paired with TRAJ12, TRAJ20 or TRAJ33 defined MAIT TCRs, while TRAV10 paired with TRAJ18 defined iNKT TCRs. VDJdb, accessed 1 November 2021, was searched for CMV, EBV and SARS-CoV-2 annotated TCRs, excluding TCRs annotated for multiple antigens. TCRdb passed the public sequencing reads through fastp at Q25 and MiXCR, retaining productive beta sequences. Every entry covers one CDR3 protein and lists the most common genes and DNA from its rows. The V and J calls reflect TCRdb's pipeline rather than the authors' work. A total of about 84,000 distinct CDR3 sequences appear in this sample, around an eighth of them only once. Of the sample, about 2.7% is held by the ten largest clones.

CDR1 and CDR2 are read off the germline V gene as WSHSY and SAAADI. The CDR3 contains 13 residues, cysteine and phenylalanine counted. The DNA shown is the 39-base CDR3, in frame from base 1. V and J lose 6 bases and 0 bases, and a span of 8 bases separates them. The data stem from a study of early T cells in non-severe SARS-CoV-2 infection (dated by TCRdb to the early 2020s). Regarding the complete study: TCR sequencing used bulk RNA from unsorted whole blood, so alpha and beta chains could not be paired.

Results the study describes overall, beyond this receptor: VDJdb matching was skewed toward anti-spike CD8 responses, so virus-specific expansions were likely underestimated and private and CD4 specificities were missed.

Sequencing input: whole blood. The receptor chain draws on TRBV10-2 and TRBJ1-1; TRBD1 might be the D gene, on 6 matching bases. The source is an adult who was a healthcare worker with PCR-confirmed SARS-CoV-2 infection or an uninfected control (not recorded which). The CDR3 is CASRWDMNTEAFF. The DNA reads TGCGCCAGCAGGTGGGACATGAACACTGAAGCTTTCTTT.